This T cell receptor beta chain was recorded in a study of cytomegalovirus exposure and HLA in healthy donors (dated by TCRdb to about 2017). Regarding the complete study: According to an earlier analysis of 587 of the donors, 200 million or so T cells yielded roughly 110 million unique TCR beta sequences and about 280 Gb of sequence data. Rather than drawing on any new phenotypic data, the later analysis identified candidate immune exposures from TCR beta sequences and the way those sequences occurred across donors. About 280 gigabases of sequencing data and around 80 million unique TCR sequences made up an early release that covered approximately 620 HLA-typed donors. All discovery cohort repertoires had been generated on a single sequencing platform. Both class I and class II loci were covered by HLA typing, at four-digit resolution. Typing coverage varied by locus: roughly 629-640 donors for A, B, C, DRB1 and DQB1; more than 500 for DQA1; 600 to 610 for DPA1; approximately 450 for DPB1. To decide whether each TCR beta V gene segment behaved as functional or pseudogenic, an earlier analysis of some 570 of the donors relied on high-throughput TCR beta sequencing. To study patterns of TCR occurrence, a later analysis re-analyzed previously published TCR beta repertoires from 666 donors and added high-resolution HLA genotyping. Among some 410 genotyped donors of the cohort, an average of roughly 230,000 unique TCR beta nucleotide sequences was sequenced per donor, of which roughly 17% were non-productive. The T cell repertoires of 666 subjects were profiled by immunosequencing and related to cytomegalovirus serostatus. Donor age, sex, ethnicity and CMV serostatus were compiled alongside the repertoire data. The genetic ancestry cluster associated with self-reported Caucasian donors included around four fifths of the 398 genotyped donors. In addition to the first cohort of 500 to 850 subjects, a separate validation cohort of under 150 different subjects was used. Because of strong linkage in the cohort, roughly five DR-DQ haplotypes were treated as single units for association and clustering. A later genetic analysis used genome-wide SNP genotypes for about 60% of the roughly 700 donors, treating that subset as a discovery cohort. The study aimed to test whether signatures of past pathogen exposure could be identified by cataloging public T cell receptors. To predict cytomegalovirus infection status, the study brought together high-throughput TCR immunosequencing, statistical association of individual TCRs with disease status, and machine learning.

In total, just over 650 healthy bone marrow donors made up the cohort. At the time of sampling, all cohort members were nominally healthy, though unrecorded immune exposures were likely present. The donor was CMV seronegative and belonged to the group of 380 or so seronegative cohort members. A peripheral blood sample was provided by each donor, and peripheral blood mononuclear cells were used for TCR beta sequencing. The Qiagen DNeasy Blood Extraction Kit was used to extract genomic DNA from the blood cell samples. Receptors were amplified or captured by the immunoSEQ multiplex PCR assay. A mixture of 60 forward primers for TCR Vbeta segments and 13 reverse primers for TCR Jbeta segments was used in the multiplex PCR. The CDR3 region of rearranged TCR beta genes was amplified from genomic DNA with a multiplex PCR assay. On the Illumina HiSeq System, the amplified TCR beta libraries were sequenced as 87-base-pair reads. In the original analysis: A later analysis tallied around 82 million unique TCR beta chains across the 666 repertoires, and around 9.9 million of those chains were shared by two or more donors. To remove PCR and sequencing errors, raw reads were error-corrected and collapsed into unique sequences using a nearest-neighbor algorithm that merged closely related sequences. CDR3 sequences were aligned to IMGT reference sequences to assign V, D and J gene segments. Each retained sequence needed at least a six-nucleotide match to both a V gene segment and a J gene segment. A rearrangement counted as productive if the CDR3 had no stop codons and remained in frame with V and J, and every other rearrangement counted as non-productive. Following IMGT convention, CDR3 was defined as the stretch from the second conserved V-encoded cysteine to the conserved J-encoded phenylalanine. Sequences without an unambiguous match to a single V gene segment were excluded from the earlier analysis of about 640 of the donors. In an earlier analysis of more than 500 of the donors, a V segment was called functional when productive rearrangements were above 56.7%, and segregating when the standard deviation between donors exceeded 5%. A statistical classification framework was built to diagnose cytomegalovirus status from the catalog of TCR beta chain sequences. V and J gene assignment, in a later analysis, came from comparing TCR nucleotide sequences with IMGT/GENE-DB human TR gene sequences. A later analysis assigned CDR3 sequences and most-parsimonious VDJ recombination scenarios with the TCRdist pipeline. In a later analysis, each TCR beta chain was defined by its CDR3 amino acid sequence together with its V-gene family, and reads lacking a unique V-gene family were excluded. To address suspected cross-contamination and a sequencing artifact, a later analysis removed approximately 600 highly shared, low-generation-probability nucleotide sequences. For each public chain, a later analysis derived a clonal expansion index from normalized ranks of inferred template counts within each repertoire. In a later analysis, generation probabilities were computed using a VDJ recombination model fitted to out-of-frame rearrangements, and the results were checked against IGoR. Hypergeometric tests were used in a later analysis to score TCR-TCR, TCR-HLA and TCR-CMV co-occurrence, with a repertoire-size bias correction applied to the TCR pairs. To estimate false discovery rates, a later analysis permuted the HLA or CMV assignments 20 times. In a later analysis, co-occurring TCRs were grouped using DBSCAN, and TCRdist sequence similarity was added for clustering within HLA-allele-positive subsets. For co-occurrence clustering, repertoires with fewer than 30,000 or more than 120,000 public chains were excluded, along with four or five repertoires with anomalous nucleotide sharing. The source is immuneACCESS, and TCRdb retained only in-frame sequences with V and J called. Part of the clones is not carried over; for the studies checked, unresolved V genes explain less than half of this, and the remainder is unexplained. That table is the source of V, J and clone size, and D and trimming were worked out from the DNA. The sample table holds approximately 250,000 clones, of which around 80% were seen once. Jointly, the top ten make up about 0.47% of the sample.

To note about this clone: There is no known antigen for this receptor. No much larger clonotype is one base removed from it; base qualities were not supplied.

On the study overall, not on this receptor specifically: In vitro tests confirmed that a few of the cytomegalovirus-associated TCR beta chains recognize cytomegalovirus antigens. A later analysis found that TCR association rates varied across HLA loci, with DRB1 alleles showing the most associated TCRs and HLA-C alleles the fewest. In a later genetic analysis, fewer N-insertions in productive TCRs were reported among donors in an Asian-associated ancestry cluster than the approximately 630-donor mean. Cytomegalovirus status was reported to be diagnosed by the classifier with high specificity and sensitivity in both the original and validation cohorts. In an earlier analysis of several hundred of the donors, most TCR beta V segments were observed in productive rearrangements about 87% or about 30% of the time, broadly matching IMGT annotations. Several of the top co-occurrence clusters appeared to be linked to parvovirus B19, influenza, CMV and Epstein-Barr virus, according to a later analysis. Presence/absence analyses assumed roughly uniform sequencing depth across donors, an assumption that may not hold. In a later analysis, HLA-associated TCR beta chains were found to be more clonally expanded and to have lower generation probabilities than equally common non-associated chains. A cluster of highly shared sequence variants was judged likely to be a technical artifact of the sequencing pipeline. While some public TCRs were present in many individuals, most TCR sequences turned up only very rarely across donors. The authors suggested that the approach could potentially be extended to other disease states and immunological phenotypes. Because HLA typing was missing for some donors at each locus, association tests included only the typed subset. Specific HLA alleles were associated with 15,000 to 20,000 TCR beta sequences at a false discovery rate of 0.05 in a later analysis. Most CMV-associated TCR beta chains appeared to be HLA-restricted in a later analysis, and the HLA associations seemed to be driven largely by CMV exposure. The only immune exposure information available for the cohort was CMV serostatus. The earlier analysis of fewer than 750 of the donors excluded approximately 17 rarely observed V segments, including chromosome 9 orphons, because counts were too low. Linkage disequilibrium might explain the correlated functional status among segregating V segments, but an unknown experimental factor could not be excluded. A later genetic analysis associated a missense DCLRE1C variant with V-gene and J-gene trimming of TCR beta chains, and an independent cohort replicated the association. When HLA alleles, especially DR and DQ, strongly co-occurred, TCR associations were difficult to assign to individual alleles. A further reported finding was that TCR beta sequences accurately predicted the HLA-A and HLA-B alleles for most subjects in the first cohort. The study listed approximately 150 TCR beta chains as associated with cytomegalovirus. This cohort had only TCR beta chains sequenced, and the lack of alpha or paired-chain data limited which features could be detected. Some IMGT-functional V segments, including TRBV6-2 and TRBV6-3, could not be told apart with the 87-base-pair reads, so those segments were excluded.

Its CDR3 holds 13 amino acids, cysteine through phenylalanine. Only the CDR3 part of the read is kept: 39 bases, read in frame from the first base. Reading the germline V gene (reference sequence) gives CDR1 MNHEY and CDR2 SMNVEV. Relative to germline, V is missing 1 base and J is missing 11 bases, with 3 bases of the junction outside any gene match. Material: PBMCs. Rearrangement joined TRBV27 to TRBJ2-2, and 8 bases in between align with TRBD2. This TCR was sampled from a boy under 18 in good health and CMV-seronegative. The CDR3 protein: CASSLLSGGELFF. In nucleotides, the sequence is TGTGCCAGCAGTTTATTGAGCGGGGGTGAGCTGTTTTTT.